These 9 T cell receptor beta chains share one sample of origin, sequenced in a study of OX40 agonist ivuxolimab in advanced cancers. TCRdb's table, derived via immunoSEQ multiplex PCR, lists solely in-frame clones and lacks some. The sample lists more than 55,000 clones, 85% to 90% seen once, with 5% to 6.5% in the top ten. The source material was CD4+ or CD8+ T cells sorted from blood, sampled in a trial of the OX40 agonist ivuxolimab. These receptors all come from an adult with an advanced solid tumor such as melanoma, head and neck, liver or kidney cancer.

This sequence joins TRBV5-4 and TRBJ2-3; TRBD2 matches at 7 bases. The CDR3 is 17 residues long. Germline assignment: CDR1 SGHNT and CDR2 YYREEE (reference sequence). J gave up 1 base and V 4 bases, and 12 bases lay outside the gene matches. In DNA, the CDR3 is TGTGCCAGCAGCCCGCCCTTAGGGGCGGGGGGCACAGATACGCAGTATTTT. Translated: CASSPPLGAGGTDTQYF.

The V gene is TRBV11-3, the J gene TRBJ2-5; the match to TRBD2 covers 11 bases. The last part of the DNA fits TRBJ2-7 better; the J call may be wrong. CDR1 SGHNT and CDR2 YENEEA come from the germline V gene. The CDR3 loop spans 18 amino acids. The CDR3 loop reads CASSLGQTSGNVGYEQYF. Here the CDR3 DNA reads TGTGCCAGCAGCTTGGGGCAGACTAGCGGGAATGTCGGGTACGAGCAGTACTTC.

The chain combines TRBV6-6 with TRBJ1-6; tentatively, D is TRBD1 (6 bases). The CDR3 extends over 15 amino acids. V was trimmed by 3 bases and J by 7 bases, leaving 13 bases between them. Per germline, CDR1 MNHNY and CDR2 SVGAGI (reference sequence). This CDR3 reads CASSYTTGSNSPLHF. CDR3 DNA: TGTGCCAGCAGTTATACAACAGGGTCCAATTCACCCCTCCACTTT.

The chain uses TRBV9 and TRBJ2-1; 7 nucleotides line up with TRBD2. The V segment lost 0 bases and the J segment 4 bases; nucleotides outside the gene matches: 10. This CDR3 is 17 amino acids long. The germline V gene has CDR1 SGDLS and CDR2 YYNGEE. DNA of the CDR3: TGTGCCAGCAGCGTAGCTACGGGACTACCTGGGTACAATGAGCAGTTCTTC. Its translation: CASSVATGLPGYNEQFF.

The J gene is TRBJ1-1, the V gene TRBV30, with D possibly matching TRBD1 (6 bases). The CDR3 totals 13 residues. Germline assignment: CDR1 GTSNPN and CDR2 SVGIG (reference sequence). V lost 3 bases and J 1 base, leaving 9 bases between the germline ends. CDR3 DNA sequence: TGTGCCTGGAGACGGACAGCGAACACTGAAGCTTTCTTT. This sequence encodes CAWRRTANTEAFF. Full variable domain (rest looked up from reference TRBV30 and TRBJ1-1): SQTIHQWPATLVQPVGSPLSLECTVEGTSNPNLYWYRQAAGRGLQLLFYSVGIGQISSEVPQNLSASRPQDRQFILSSKKLLLSDSGFYLCAWRRTANTEAFFGQGTRLTVV.

The V and J genes are TRBV18 and TRBJ2-2; the match to TRBD2 covers 10 bases. V shed 3 bases and J 6 bases; nucleotides not matched to a gene: 4. The CDR3 is made up of 15 amino acids. Per germline, CDR1 KGHSH and CDR2 LQKENI. The CDR3 region is CASSPPGLAAGELFF. DNA for the CDR3: TGTGCCAGCTCACCCCCTGGACTAGCGGCCGGGGAGCTGTTTTTT.

This chain joins TRBV4-1 and TRBJ2-7, with D possibly being TRBD1 or TRBD2 (6 bases each). The CDR3 extends over 16 amino acids. Germline values: CDR1 MGHRA, CDR2 YSYEKL. V dropped 3 bases and J dropped 0 bases, with 15 bases sitting between them. The CDR3 bases are TGCGCCAGCAGCCATGCATGGGGGGCGAGCTCCTACGAGCAGTACTTC. Translated: CASSHAWGASSYEQYF.

The chain uses TRBV5-1 and TRBJ2-1, with TRBD1 identical over 8 bases. This CDR3 has 16 amino acids. The germline gives CDR1 SGHRS, CDR2 YFSETQ. After removal of 0 bases from V and 1 base from J, the junction contained 3 bases not matched to a gene. CDR3 protein: CASSLDRGRSYNEQFF. CDR3 nucleotides: TGCGCCAGCAGCTTGGACAGGGGGAGGTCCTACAATGAGCAGTTCTTC.

V is TRBV19 and J is TRBJ1-4; maybe TRBD1 (5 bases). The V gene's germline CDR1 is LNHDA and CDR2 SQIVND (reference sequence). The CDR3 is 14 residues long. V lost 5 bases, J lost 8 bases, and 15 bases lay in between. CDR3: CASSGSAGWEKLFF. CDR3 sequence (DNA): TGTGCCAGTAGTGGCTCGGCAGGGTGGGAAAAACTGTTTTTT. The whole variable domain, remainder taken from reference TRBV19 and TRBJ1-4, is DGGITQSPKYLFRKEGQNVTLSCEQNLNHDAMYWYRQDPGQGLRLIYYSQIVNDFQKGDIAEGYSVSREKKESFPLTVTSAQKNPTAFYLCASSGSAGWEKLFFGSGTQLSVL.